This is a list of T cell receptor beta chains from one sample in a study of T cell responses to AZD1222 COVID-19 vaccine. Repertoires were generated with immunoSEQ multiplex PCR, while TCRdb's copy carries only in-frame clones and drops some. The table has 160,000 or so clones, 80% to 90% seen once. Sequencing was performed on peripheral blood, taken 28 days after the second AZD1222 dose. These receptors originate from an adult who received the AZD1222 COVID-19 vaccine. CDR3s include the opening cysteine and the closing phenylalanine or tryptophan. D genes are given only for firm matches. Rows give clone size only sometimes, using once, few, many, or a class for an expanded clone.

>TRBJ2-7|NA|once|TRBV6-2/TRBV6-3
CASSYATTFSYEQYF
TGTGCCAGCAGTTACGCGACTACTTTCTCCTACGAGCAGTACTTC
>TRBJ2-3|NA|once|TRBV19
CASSRTEGTTDTQYF
TGTGCCAGTAGTAGAACAGAGGGTACCACAGATACGCAGTATTTT
>TRBJ2-7|TRBD2|NA|TRBV18
CASSPLGLAPLDDVYF
TGTGCCAGCTCACCCCTTGGACTAGCGCCACTGGACGACGTGTACTTC
>TRBJ2-7|NA|NA|TRBV29-1
CSVVLLPYEQYF
TGCAGCGTTGTTTTGCTTCCCTACGAGCAGTACTTC
>TRBJ2-5|TRBD2|NA|TRBV29-1
CSVAQAGGRQETQYF
TGCAGCGTTGCCCAAGCGGGAGGGCGCCAAGAGACCCAGTACTTC
>TRBJ2-2|TRBD2|once|TRBV6-2/TRBV6-3
CASSYWASGSSFLTGELFF
TGTGCCAGCAGTTATTGGGCTAGCGGGAGCTCCTTCCTCACCGGGGAGCTGTTTTTT
>TRBJ2-2|NA|NA|TRBV28
CASSTRDTNTGELFF
TGTGCCAGCAGTACGAGGGACACCAACACCGGGGAGCTGTTTTTT
>TRBJ2-7|NA|NA|TRBV6-1
CASSEGTWDLSSEQYF
TGTGCCAGCAGTGAAGGTACATGGGACTTGTCGTCGGAGCAGTACTTC
>TRBJ2-2|NA|once|TRBV2
CASRGGPGELFF
TGTGCCAGTAGGGGGGGACCCGGGGAGCTGTTTTTT
>TRBJ1-6|NA|NA|TRBV12-3/TRBV12-4
CASKSAYNSPLHF
TGTGCCAGCAAATCTGCCTATAATTCACCCCTCCACTTT